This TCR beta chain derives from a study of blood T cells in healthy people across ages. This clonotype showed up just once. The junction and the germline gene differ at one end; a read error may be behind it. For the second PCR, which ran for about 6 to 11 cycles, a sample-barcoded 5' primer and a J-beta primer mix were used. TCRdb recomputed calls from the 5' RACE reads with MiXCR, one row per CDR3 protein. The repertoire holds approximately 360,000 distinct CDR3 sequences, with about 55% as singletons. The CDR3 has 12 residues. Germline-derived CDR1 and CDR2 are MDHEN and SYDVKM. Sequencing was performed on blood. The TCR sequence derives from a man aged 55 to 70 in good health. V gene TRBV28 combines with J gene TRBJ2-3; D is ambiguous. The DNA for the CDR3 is TGTGCCATCAGTTTATTGGAGGATACGCAGTATTTT. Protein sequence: CAISLLEDTQYF.